The rows below give T cell receptor beta chains drawn from one sample of a study of blood T cell repertoires in COVID-19. Some clones are missing from TCRdb's copy, which holds only in-frame ones; the method was immunoSEQ multiplex PCR. This table holds 540,000 or so clones, approximately 91% found once. Sequencing used peripheral blood. The origin of the receptors is a woman between 45 and 60 years old with COVID-19, enrolled during active disease. CDR3s include the opening cysteine and the closing phenylalanine or tryptophan. Fields, in order: V gene, clone size, J gene, D gene, CDR3 protein, CDR3 DNA. The D gene is left open where the match is weak. Expanded clones are given a class, and other clones once, few, many or no size at all.

v_call: TRBV5-1
clone_size: NA
j_call: TRBJ1-6
d_call: NA
cdr3_aa: CASSSRDNLYNSPLHF
cdr3_nt: TGCGCCAGCAGCTCCCGGGACAACCTCTATAATTCACCCCTCCACTTT

v_call: TRBV12-1
clone_size: NA
j_call: TRBJ1-4
d_call: NA
cdr3_aa: CASSQDRGWTNEKLFF
cdr3_nt: TGTGCCAGCAGCCAAGACAGGGGGTGGACTAATGAAAAACTGTTTTTT

v_call: TRBV10-1
clone_size: NA
j_call: TRBJ1-2
d_call: NA
cdr3_aa: CASSPGQNYGYTF
cdr3_nt: TGCGCCAGCAGTCCCGGACAGAACTATGGCTACACCTTC

v_call: TRBV29-1
clone_size: NA
j_call: TRBJ2-7
d_call: TRBD1
cdr3_aa: CSVGTGTGEGYEQYF
cdr3_nt: TGCAGCGTCGGGACCGGGACAGGGGAGGGCTACGAGCAGTACTTC

v_call: TRBV19
clone_size: NA
j_call: TRBJ2-1
d_call: TRBD2
cdr3_aa: CASGSGGETYNEQFF
cdr3_nt: TGTGCCAGTGGGAGCGGGGGGGAGACCTACAATGAGCAGTTCTTC

v_call: TRBV9
clone_size: few
j_call: TRBJ2-1
d_call: NA
cdr3_aa: CASSVETSDYNEQFF
cdr3_nt: TGTGCCAGCAGCGTAGAGACTAGTGACTACAATGAGCAGTTCTTC

v_call: TRBV28
clone_size: NA
j_call: TRBJ2-7
d_call: NA
cdr3_aa: CASSSLDRIYEQYF
cdr3_nt: TGTGCCAGCAGTTCCCTGGACAGAATCTACGAGCAGTACTTC

v_call: TRBV5-1
clone_size: NA
j_call: TRBJ1-4
d_call: NA
cdr3_aa: CASSLEENEKLFF
cdr3_nt: TGCGCCAGCAGCTTGGAAGAGAATGAAAAACTGTTTTTT

v_call: TRBV30
clone_size: NA
j_call: TRBJ2-3
d_call: NA
cdr3_aa: CAWSGSSGTDTQYF
cdr3_nt: TGTGCCTGGAGTGGGAGTAGCGGCACAGATACGCAGTATTTT

v_call: TRBV28
clone_size: NA
j_call: TRBJ1-1
d_call: NA
cdr3_aa: CASSLMNTEAFF
cdr3_nt: TGTGCCAGCAGTCTAATGAACACTGAAGCTTTCTTT

v_call: TRBV7-8
clone_size: NA
j_call: TRBJ2-2
d_call: NA
cdr3_aa: CASSLPGSAGELFF
cdr3_nt: TGTGCCAGCAGCTTACCGGGAAGCGCCGGGGAGCTGTTTTTT

v_call: TRBV3-1/TRBV3-2
clone_size: NA
j_call: TRBJ1-1
d_call: TRBD1
cdr3_aa: CASRQGARGAEAFF
cdr3_nt: TGTGCCAGCAGACAGGGGGCACGGGGCGCTGAAGCTTTCTTT

v_call: TRBV29-1
clone_size: NA
j_call: TRBJ2-7
d_call: TRBD2
cdr3_aa: CSVEGEGSSAYEQYF
cdr3_nt: TGCAGCGTTGAAGGGGAGGGGTCGAGCGCCTACGAGCAGTACTTC

v_call: TRBV6-5
clone_size: NA
j_call: TRBJ1-1
d_call: NA
cdr3_aa: CASSYAQRVAEAFF
cdr3_nt: TGTGCCAGCAGTTACGCCCAACGGGTAGCTGAAGCTTTCTTT

v_call: TRBV19
clone_size: NA
j_call: TRBJ2-2
d_call: NA
cdr3_aa: CASTFTIDTGELFF
cdr3_nt: TGTGCCAGCACTTTTACGATCGACACCGGGGAGCTGTTTTTT

v_call: TRBV6-5
clone_size: NA
j_call: TRBJ2-1
d_call: NA
cdr3_aa: CASIILPSSYNEQFF
cdr3_nt: TGTGCCAGCATTATACTTCCAAGCTCCTACAATGAGCAGTTCTTC

v_call: TRBV7-9
clone_size: NA
j_call: TRBJ1-1
d_call: NA
cdr3_aa: CASSLGVGGTEAFF
cdr3_nt: TGTGCCAGCAGCTTAGGGGTGGGGGGAACTGAAGCTTTCTTT

v_call: TRBV6-5
clone_size: NA
j_call: TRBJ2-3
d_call: TRBD1
cdr3_aa: CASTDRVLGDTQYF
cdr3_nt: TGTGCCAGCACCGACAGGGTGTTAGGTGATACGCAGTATTTT

v_call: TRBV11-1
clone_size: few
j_call: TRBJ2-7
d_call: NA
cdr3_aa: CASVDSSYEQYF
cdr3_nt: TGTGCCAGCGTTGACAGCTCCTACGAGCAGTACTTC

v_call: TRBV15
clone_size: NA
j_call: TRBJ1-2
d_call: NA
cdr3_aa: CATSRDRGGYTF
cdr3_nt: TGTGCCACCAGCAGAGATCGGGGTGGCTACACCTTC

v_call: TRBV2
clone_size: NA
j_call: TRBJ1-1
d_call: TRBD1
cdr3_aa: CASSEGTGGTAFF
cdr3_nt: TGTGCCAGCAGTGAAGGGACAGGGGGTACGGCTTTCTTT

v_call: TRBV5-6
clone_size: NA
j_call: TRBJ2-2
d_call: TRBD1
cdr3_aa: CASGQGNTGELFF
cdr3_nt: TGTGCGTCGGGACAGGGTAACACCGGGGAGCTGTTTTTT

v_call: TRBV30
clone_size: NA
j_call: TRBJ1-6
d_call: NA
cdr3_aa: CACERGGNSPLHF
cdr3_nt: TGTGCCTGCGAGAGAGGAGGAAATTCACCCCTCCACTTT

v_call: TRBV18
clone_size: NA
j_call: TRBJ2-7
d_call: NA
cdr3_aa: CASSPSAAGASYEQYF
cdr3_nt: TGTGCCAGCTCACCCTCCGCCGCGGGCGCTTCCTACGAGCAGTACTTC

v_call: TRBV18
clone_size: NA
j_call: TRBJ1-2
d_call: TRBD1
cdr3_aa: CASSPRTGAQGTSGYTF
cdr3_nt: TGTGCCAGCTCACCCCGTACAGGGGCCCAGGGTACCTCTGGCTACACCTTC

v_call: TRBV5-4
clone_size: NA
j_call: TRBJ1-6
d_call: TRBD1
cdr3_aa: CASSLVGDRVDSPLHF
cdr3_nt: TGTGCCAGCAGCTTGGTAGGGGACAGGGTTGATTCACCCCTCCACTTT

v_call: TRBV4-1
clone_size: NA
j_call: TRBJ1-5
d_call: NA
cdr3_aa: CASSQDRGREVHF
cdr3_nt: TGCGCCAGCAGCCAAGATAGAGGCAGGGAAGTGCATTTT

v_call: TRBV5-1
clone_size: NA
j_call: TRBJ2-7
d_call: TRBD1
cdr3_aa: CASSLGQGGYEQYF
cdr3_nt: TGCGCCAGCAGCTTAGGACAGGGGGGATACGAGCAGTACTTC

v_call: TRBV2
clone_size: NA
j_call: TRBJ1-6
d_call: NA
cdr3_aa: CASSKESSYNSPLHF
cdr3_nt: TGTGCCAGCAGTAAGGAGAGCTCCTATAATTCACCCCTCCACTTT

v_call: TRBV6-5
clone_size: NA
j_call: TRBJ2-7
d_call: NA
cdr3_aa: CATRGDNYEQYF
cdr3_nt: TGTGCCACCAGGGGGGACAATTACGAGCAGTACTTC

v_call: TRBV2
clone_size: NA
j_call: TRBJ1-2
d_call: TRBD1
cdr3_aa: CASSARQGNYGYTF
cdr3_nt: TGTGCCAGCAGTGCCCGACAGGGGAACTATGGCTACACCTTC

v_call: TRBV19
clone_size: NA
j_call: TRBJ1-4
d_call: NA
cdr3_aa: CASSMATVRGAGEKLFF
cdr3_nt: TGTGCCAGTAGTATGGCTACCGTCAGAGGAGCCGGGGAAAAACTGTTTTTT

v_call: TRBV5-5
clone_size: NA
j_call: TRBJ2-5
d_call: NA
cdr3_aa: CASSLWQGYQETQYF
cdr3_nt: TGTGCCAGCAGCTTATGGCAGGGGTACCAAGAGACCCAGTACTTC

v_call: TRBV19
clone_size: NA
j_call: TRBJ1-2
d_call: NA
cdr3_aa: CASSPNPGNGFSSYTF
cdr3_nt: TGTGCCAGTAGCCCGAATCCAGGGAATGGCTTCTCGAGCTACACCTTC

v_call: TRBV30
clone_size: NA
j_call: TRBJ1-5
d_call: NA
cdr3_aa: CAWKGRAGGNQPQHF
cdr3_nt: TGTGCCTGGAAGGGGAGAGCGGGGGGAAACCAGCCCCAGCATTTT

v_call: TRBV11-2
clone_size: few
j_call: TRBJ2-1
d_call: NA
cdr3_aa: CASSFHRVQFF
cdr3_nt: TGTGCCAGCAGCTTCCACCGGGTGCAGTTCTTC